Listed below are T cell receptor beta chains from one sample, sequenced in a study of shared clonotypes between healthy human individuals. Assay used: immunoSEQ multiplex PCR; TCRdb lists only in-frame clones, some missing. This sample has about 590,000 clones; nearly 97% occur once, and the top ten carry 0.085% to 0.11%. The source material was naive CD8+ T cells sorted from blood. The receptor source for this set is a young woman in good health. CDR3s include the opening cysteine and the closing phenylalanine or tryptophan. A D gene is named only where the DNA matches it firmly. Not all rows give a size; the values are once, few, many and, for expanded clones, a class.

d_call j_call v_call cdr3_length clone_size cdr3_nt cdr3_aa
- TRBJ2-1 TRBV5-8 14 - TGTGCCAGCAGCCGCCTACTTACCAACAATGAGCAGTTCTTC CASSRLLTNNEQFF
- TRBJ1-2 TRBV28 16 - TGTGCCAGCAGCCCTGGGATGGCCGGGACTGGTTATGGCTACACCTTC CASSPGMAGTGYGYTF
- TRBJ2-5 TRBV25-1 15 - TGTGCCAGCAGTGACGTCAGGGACCTTGGAGAGACCCAGTACTTC CASSDVRDLGETQYF
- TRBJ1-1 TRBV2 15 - TGTGCCAGCAGTGAGGGAAAGGGGATGAACACTGAAGCTTTCTTT CASSEGKGMNTEAFF
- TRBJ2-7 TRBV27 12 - TGTGCCAGCAAGGGCCTAGGTTACGAGCAGTACTTC CASKGLGYEQYF
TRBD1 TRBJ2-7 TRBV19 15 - TGTGCCAGTACCGCTGGAGGGACAGGTTCCTACGAGCAGTACTTC CASTAGGTGSYEQYF
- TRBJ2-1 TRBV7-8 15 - TGTGCCAGCAGACTCGGCCGGACTACAGACAATGAGCAGTTCTTC CASRLGRTTDNEQFF
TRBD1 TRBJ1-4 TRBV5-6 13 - TGTGCCGAGGGGCCCAAGACAGGGGAAAAACTGTTTTTT CAEGPKTGEKLFF
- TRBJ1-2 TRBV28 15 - TGTGCCAGCAGTTTATTGGCCCAAGGGGACTATGGCTACACCTTC CASSLLAQGDYGYTF
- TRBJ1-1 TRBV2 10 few TGTGCCAGCGTGGGCGTTGAAGCTTTCTTT CASVGVEAFF
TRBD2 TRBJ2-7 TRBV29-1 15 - TGCAGCGTTGAAGATGGTAGCGGGAACGCGTACGAGCAGTACTTC CSVEDGSGNAYEQYF
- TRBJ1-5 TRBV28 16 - TGTGCCAGCAGTTTATCCCCAGGTACTAGCAATCAGCCCCAGCATTTT CASSLSPGTSNQPQHF
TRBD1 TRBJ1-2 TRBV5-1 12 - TGCGCCAGCAGCTGGACAGGGGTAGGCTACACCTTC CASSWTGVGYTF
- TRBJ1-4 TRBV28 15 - TGTGCCAGCAGCCAAATCCCCCAGGGTAGTGAAAAACTGTTTTTT CASSQIPQGSEKLFF
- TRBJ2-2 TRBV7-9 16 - TGTGCCAGCAGCAAACGGACAGCCCTCAGGCAGGGGGAGCTGTTTTTT CASSKRTALRQGELFF
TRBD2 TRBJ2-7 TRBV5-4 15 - TGTGCCAGCAGCCGAGCGGGGACTTCCCCCTACGAGCAGTACTTC CASSRAGTSPYEQYF
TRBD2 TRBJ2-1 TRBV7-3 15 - TGTGCCAGCAGCCCCATGGCGGGAGGGTACAATGAGCAGTTCTTC CASSPMAGGYNEQFF
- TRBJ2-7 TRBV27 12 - TGTGCCAGCAGTTTGATAGGATCTGAGCAGTACTTC CASSLIGSEQYF
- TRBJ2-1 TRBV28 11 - TGTGCCAGCAGTCATCTTCGTGAGCAGTTCTTC CASSHLREQFF
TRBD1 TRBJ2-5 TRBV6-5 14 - TGTGCCAGCAGTACTGGACAGGGGGCTGAGACCCAGTACTTC CASSTGQGAETQYF
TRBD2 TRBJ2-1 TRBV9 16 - TGTGCCAGCAGCTCTCCGACTAGCGGGAGTGCTAATGAGCAGTTCTTC CASSSPTSGSANEQFF
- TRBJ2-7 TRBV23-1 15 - TGCGCCAGCAGTCAATCGTACCAGGGAATCTACGAGCAGTACTTC CASSQSYQGIYEQYF
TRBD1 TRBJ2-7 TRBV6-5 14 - TGTGCCAGCAGTGCCCGGGACAGCCCCTACGAGCAGTACTTC CASSARDSPYEQYF
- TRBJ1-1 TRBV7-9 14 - TGTGCCAGCGCCCCATTTGCGGGGGGGCCTGAAGCTTTCTTT CASAPFAGGPEAFF
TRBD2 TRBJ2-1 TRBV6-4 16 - TGTGCCAGCAGTGACTCCACTAGCGGGAGGCCTTATGAGCAGTTCTTC CASSDSTSGRPYEQFF
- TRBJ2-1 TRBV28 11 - TGTGCCAGCAGTTTATTGGGTGAGCAGTTCTTC CASSLLGEQFF
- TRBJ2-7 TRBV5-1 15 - TGCGCCAGCAGCTTCTTCCCTGACGGAACATACGAGCAGTACTTC CASSFFPDGTYEQYF
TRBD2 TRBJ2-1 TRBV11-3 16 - TGTGCCAGCAGCCACCGGAGGACTAGCGCGATCAATGAGCAGTTCTTC CASSHRRTSAINEQFF
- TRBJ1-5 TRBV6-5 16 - TGTGCCAGCAGTTATTCAAGACAGTATAGCAATCAGCCCCAGCATTTT CASSYSRQYSNQPQHF
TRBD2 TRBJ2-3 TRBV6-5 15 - TGTGCCAGCAGGATACTAGCGGGAGGGTTAGATACGCAGTATTTT CASRILAGGLDTQYF
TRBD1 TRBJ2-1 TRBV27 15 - TGTGCCAGCAGTTCCCTACAGGGGCCGGACAATGAGCAGTTCTTC CASSSLQGPDNEQFF
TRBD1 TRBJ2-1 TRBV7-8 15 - TGTGCCAGCAGCCCAGGACAGGGCGGTAACAATGAGCAGTTCTTC CASSPGQGGNNEQFF
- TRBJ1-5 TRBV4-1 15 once TGCGCCAGCAGCCAAGACCGGAGGATTGATCAGCCCCAGCATTTT CASSQDRRIDQPQHF
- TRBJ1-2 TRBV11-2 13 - TGTGCCAGCAGCTCCACGAGCCTCTATGGCTACACCTTC CASSSTSLYGYTF
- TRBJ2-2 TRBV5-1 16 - TGCGCCAGCAGCTTGGATTTTACTTCGAACACCGGGGAGCTGTTTTTT CASSLDFTSNTGELFF
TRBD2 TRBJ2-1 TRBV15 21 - TGTGCCACCAGCAGAGATCTCGTACGGGGGACGGCACTAGCGGCCTACAATGAGCAGTTCTTC CATSRDLVRGTALAAYNEQFF
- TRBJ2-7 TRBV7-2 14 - TGTGCCAGCAGCTTAAGGCGGAACCCTCCGGAGCAGTACTTC CASSLRRNPPEQYF
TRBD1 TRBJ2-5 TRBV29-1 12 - TGCAGCGCCGACGACAGGGAAGAGACCCAGTACTTC CSADDREETQYF
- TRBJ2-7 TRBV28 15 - TGTGCCAGCAGTTTAGGGAGCGACGGAACCTACGAGCAGTACTTC CASSLGSDGTYEQYF
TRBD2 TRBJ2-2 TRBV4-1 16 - TGCGCCAGCAGCCAAGACCTAGCGGGAGAGTCCGGGGAGCTGTTTTTT CASSQDLAGESGELFF
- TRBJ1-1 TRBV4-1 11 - TGCGCCAGCAGCCAAGGGCCTGAAGCTTTCTTT CASSQGPEAFF
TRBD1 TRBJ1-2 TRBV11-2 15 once TGTGCCAGCAGCTTAGCTATACAGGGGTCGGATGGCTACACCTTC CASSLAIQGSDGYTF
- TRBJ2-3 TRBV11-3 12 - TGTGCCAGCAGCTTGGGAGAAGATACGCAGTATTTT CASSLGEDTQYF
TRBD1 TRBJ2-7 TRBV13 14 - TGTGCCAGCAGCCCAACCGGGACAGCCTACGAGCAGTACTTC CASSPTGTAYEQYF
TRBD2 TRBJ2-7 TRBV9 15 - TGTGCCAGCAGCGAAAGCGGGAGCTCCTCCTACGAGCAGTACTTC CASSESGSSSYEQYF
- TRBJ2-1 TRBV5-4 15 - TGTGCCAGCAGCTTGGTACGGAACTCCTACAATGAGCAGTTCTTC CASSLVRNSYNEQFF
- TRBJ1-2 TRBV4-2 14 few TGTGCCAGCAGCCAAGACGGGGACCTCTATGGCTACACCTTC CASSQDGDLYGYTF